Listed here are 10 T cell receptor beta chains from one sample, sequenced in a study of OX40 agonist ivuxolimab in advanced cancers. Generated by immunoSEQ multiplex PCR, the TCRdb table keeps only in-frame clones and is missing some. The sample carries about 88,000 clones, around 85% recorded once. The source was CD4+ or CD8+ T cells sorted from blood, collected in a trial of the OX40 agonist ivuxolimab. These receptors came from an adult with an advanced solid tumor such as melanoma, head and neck, liver or kidney cancer.

The gene calls are TRBV19 and TRBJ2-7, with D possibly matching TRBD1 (5 bases). The CDR3 covers 11 residues. Trimming left V 5 bases short and J 11 bases short, with 13 bases between. Germline CDR1 is LNHDA and CDR2 is SQIVND (reference sequence). The CDR3 loop is CASSLGRVKYF. The CDR3 bases are TGTGCCAGTAGTTTGGGGCGAGTTAAGTACTTC.

This chain connects TRBV5-4 to TRBJ2-1, with TRBD2 identical over 7 bases. Germline CDR1 and CDR2: SGHNT and YYREEE (reference sequence). Unmatched junction bases numbered 8, after V lost 0 bases and J lost 5 bases. The CDR3 sequence is 16 residues long. The DNA of the CDR3 is TGTGCCAGCAGCTTGGGGGACTATCCCGAAGACAATGAGCAGTTCTTC. This sequence encodes CASSLGDYPEDNEQFF.

This CDR3 reads CAWNADHIGQPQHF. The CDR3, as DNA: TGTGCCTGGAACGCGGACCACATCGGCCAGCCCCAGCATTTT. This chain links TRBV30 with TRBJ1-5; no clear D. There are 14 residues in the CDR3. The V end was cut by 4 bases, the J end by 7 bases, with 17 bases between. CDR1 GTSNPN and CDR2 SVGIG come from the germline V gene (reference sequence).

This chain uses TRBV30 with TRBJ1-5, with D tentatively TRBD1 (6 bases). V was pared by 0 bases and J by 4 bases, with 19 bases between. Germline V gene data show CDR1 as GTSNPN and CDR2 as SVGIG (reference sequence). The CDR3 has 17 amino acids. CDR3 protein: CAWSVRQLPRGNQPQHF. The CDR3 DNA follows: TGTGCCTGGAGTGTACGACAGCTTCCAAGGGGGAATCAGCCCCAGCATTTT.

The V gene is TRBV5-6, the J gene TRBJ2-7, with D maybe TRBD1 (5 bases). This CDR3 spans 14 amino acids. V was clipped by 6 bases and J by 3 bases, with 16 bases between them. Germline CDR1 reads SGHDT; CDR2 reads YYEEEE. In DNA, the CDR3 is TGTGCCAGCACCCGGACACTCACCAACTACGAGCAGTACGTC. As protein: CASTRTLTNYEQYV.

About this clone: Other DNA sequences in the same sample also yield this CDR3. The chain is built from TRBV28 and TRBJ1-5; D may be TRBD1 (5 bases). Germline CDR1 reads MDHEN; CDR2 reads SYDVKM. The V end was cut by 4 bases, the J end by 2 bases, with 12 bases between. CDR3 size: 15 residues. CDR3 sequence (DNA): TGTGCCAGCAGTTCAGGGTTTAGAGGCAATCAGCCCCAGCATTTT. Translated: CASSSGFRGNQPQHF.

V and J are TRBV5-4 and TRBJ2-1; no clear D gene. V lost 4 bases and J 2 bases, leaving 7 bases between the germline ends. CDR3 size: 13 residues. Germline loops: CDR1 SGHNT, CDR2 YYREEE (reference sequence). The CDR3 coding sequence is TGTGCCAGCAGCGTGACCCCCTACAATGAGCAGTTCTTC. Translation gives CASSVTPYNEQFF.

The V and J genes are TRBV28 and TRBJ1-4, with D tentatively TRBD1 (6 bases). Germline loops: CDR1 MDHEN, CDR2 SYDVKM. There are 12 residues in the CDR3. The V end was cut by 7 bases, the J end by 7 bases, with 10 bases between. DNA of the CDR3: TGTGCCAGCACCCGGGACACTGAAAAACTGTTTTTT. Amino acids: CASTRDTEKLFF.

The rearrangement links TRBV6-5 to TRBJ2-5; D call uncertain. Germline-derived CDR1 and CDR2 are MNHEY and SVGAGI. V was pared by 6 bases and J by 2 bases, with 16 bases between. The CDR3 covers 15 residues. Here the CDR3 DNA reads TGTGCCAGCAGGTTGGACGGCCTACAACAAGAGACCCAGTACTTC. Its translation: CASRLDGLQQETQYF.

This clone has just a few counts. The V call is TRBV7-9, the J call TRBJ2-1; TRBD2 agrees at 10 bases. The trim removed 5 bases at V and 3 bases at J, leaving 7 bases unmatched. CDR3 length: 16 residues. Germline-derived CDR1 and CDR2 are SEHNR and FQNEAQ (reference sequence). Written as DNA, the CDR3 is TGTGCCAGCAGCCCCCTAGCGGGAGCCAGCTACAATGAGCAGTTCTTC. Amino acids: CASSPLAGASYNEQFF.